This TCR beta chain was recovered during a study of blood T cells in healthy people across ages. The study's findings and limits: The CMV status of each donor remained undetermined, and this could have confounded shifts in expanded clonotypes.

A second 7 to 11 cycle PCR used barcoded and J-beta primers. TCRdb re-derived calls from the 5' RACE reads in MiXCR, one entry per CDR3 protein. The sample holds roughly 680,000 distinct CDR3 sequences, 45% to 60% seen once. This clonotype was observed at least ten times. What it binds is unknown. The CDR3 spans 15 residues. The V end lost 6 bases, the J end lost 2 bases, and 11 bases lay between the germline ends. This TCR came from a woman aged 80 or over in good health. Sequenced sample: blood. This chain uses TRBV12-3 or TRBV12-4 with TRBJ1-6; tentative D call: TRBD1 (5 bases). CDR3 sequence (DNA): TGTGCCAGCAGCACTGGACAAGCCTATAATTCACCCCTCCACTTT. Translated: CASSTGQAYNSPLHF.